This T cell receptor beta chain was sequenced for a study of blood T cell repertoires in COVID-19 (dated by TCRdb to 2020 to 2022). With respect to the entire study: Samples covering the acute and convalescent phases of COVID-19 were provided by collaborators in the United States, Italy and Spain. The prospective study material was composed of cDNA or gDNA derived from T cells, B-cell-depleted T cells, or PBMCs. The dataset comprised deeply sampled blood TCRbeta repertoires from subjects exposed to, actively infected with, or recovered from COVID-19. The repertoires were released in a freely available public database meant as a resource for research on the immune response to SARS-CoV-2. Samples came from the ongoing ImmuneRACE study (first 160 participants) plus 1,254 subjects from 6 global collaborators. A de-identified subject ID, COVID-19 status, age in years and sex were almost always included in the sample metadata. Where available, HLA class I and class II types were obtained from metadata supplied by the sample provider rather than from assay-based typing. Beyond this particular receptor, the publication reports: The amount of clinical and demographic metadata varied by source and participant and was provided uncurated.

Including the terminal cysteine and phenylalanine, the CDR3 comprises 14 residues. Just CDR3 DNA is preserved here, 42 bases in frame from base 1. The germline V gene encodes CDR1 MNHNS and CDR2 SASEGT. TCRbeta CDR3 regions were amplified from genomic DNA using the immunoSEQ Assay, a bias-controlled multiplex PCR. As for the original processing: Within the assay, amplification of reference gene primers was used to estimate how many nucleated cells each sample contained. To quantify the absolute abundance of each unique TCRbeta CDR3 rearrangement, sequence reads were collapsed and filtered. For each sample, productive Simpson clonality was calculated by taking the square root of Simpson's diversity index across productive rearrangements. TCRdb retrieved this table from immuneACCESS and kept in-frame rearrangements only. Not all clones are present; in checked studies, unresolved V genes account for under half, and no reason is known for the remainder. That table furnishes V, J and clone size, whereas the DNA furnished D and trimming. The sample has about 88,000 clones on record, 80% to 90% of them singletons. The ten biggest clones cover approximately 12% of the sample.

The collaborating institutions used their own protocols to collect whole blood in K2EDTA tubes. For TCRbeta analysis, collaborator samples were shipped as frozen whole blood, as isolated PBMCs, or as DNA extracted from either sample type. Concerning this clone: Its antigen remains unidentified. The junction differs from germline at one of its ends, possibly a read error.

This receptor was identified in an older man with acute or convalescent COVID-19. The rearrangement combines TRBV6-1 with TRBJ2-7; TRBD2 matches 13 bases in the middle. What was sequenced was peripheral blood. The CDR3 here reads CASTESGTSGKQYF. In nucleotide form, the sequence is TGTGCCAGCACTGAATCCGGGACTAGCGGGAAGCAGTACTTC.